The next 9 T cell receptor beta chains were all read from a single sample in a study of blood T cell repertoires in COVID-19. Some clones are missing from TCRdb's copy, which holds only in-frame ones; the method was immunoSEQ multiplex PCR. Of 400,000 to 450,000 clones in the sample, around 91% were seen once. Specimen: peripheral blood. These TCRs come from a woman aged 40 to 50 with COVID-19, enrolled during active disease.

The V and J genes are TRBV2 and TRBJ1-5; D is uncertain. With 5 bases removed from V and 3 bases from J, the gap between germline ends came to 14 bases. The CDR3 is made up of 15 amino acids. Per the germline V gene, CDR1 is SNHLY and CDR2 is FYNNEI. Here the CDR3 reads CASSPSGPNNQPQHF. CDR3 sequence (DNA): TGTGCCAGCAGTCCATCTGGGCCCAACAATCAGCCCCAGCATTTT.

The chain joins TRBV12-3 or TRBV12-4 to TRBJ1-2; 8 bases map to TRBD1. The V and J ends lost 6 bases and 8 bases, in that order; junction bases with no gene match: 8. The CDR3 has 13 amino acids. The CDR3 is CASRVTGARGYTF. CDR3 DNA sequence: TGTGCCAGCAGGGTGACAGGGGCTAGAGGCTACACCTTC.

The chain carries TRBV18 and TRBJ2-5; 12 nucleotides line up with TRBD2. The CDR3 sequence is 17 residues long. Trimming at V came to 0 bases and at J to 5 bases, leaving 7 bases not matched to a gene. CDR1 and CDR2 (germline): KGHSH, LQKENI. As DNA, the CDR3 is TGTGCCAGCTCACCACCGGCGACTAGCGGGAGTCCGGAGACCCAGTACTTC. Translating it yields CASSPPATSGSPETQYF.

The V gene is TRBV30, the J gene TRBJ1-1; D is ambiguous. There are 15 residues in the CDR3. The V end was cut by 0 bases, the J end by 1 base, with 12 bases between. Germline values: CDR1 GTSNPN, CDR2 SVGIG (reference sequence). As DNA, the CDR3 is TGTGCCTGGAGTGTAGTCGGGGTGGGGAACACTGAAGCTTTCTTT. This encodes CAWSVVGVGNTEAFF.

The J gene is TRBJ2-7, the V gene TRBV6-6, with D maybe TRBD1 (6 bases). Germline V CDR1 and CDR2: MNHNY, SVGAGI (reference sequence). This CDR3 spans 14 amino acids. Trimming left V 2 bases short and J 0 bases short, with 8 bases between. The CDR3 loop reads CASSYRTASYEQYF. In nucleotides, the CDR3 is TGTGCCAGCAGTTACCGGACAGCCTCCTACGAGCAGTACTTC.

J is TRBJ1-5 and V is TRBV6-5; the D gene is possibly TRBD1 (5 bases). Deletions cut 5 bases from V and 4 bases from J, with 12 bases between. Germline CDR1 and CDR2: MNHEY and SVGAGI. This CDR3 has 14 amino acids. CDR3 nucleotides: TGTGCCAGCAGTCTGGGGGGTGCTAATCAGCCCCAGCATTTT. It is translated as CASSLGGANQPQHF.

The table lists this clone with a count of one. The V and J genes are TRBV5-1 and TRBJ2-1, with 9 bases matching TRBD1. CDR3 length equals 13 residues. V was clipped by 6 bases and J by 8 bases; unmatched bases: 6. Per the germline V gene, CDR1 is SGHRS and CDR2 is YFSETQ. CDR3 DNA: TGCGCCAGCAAGGGGACAGGGTTCTATGAGCAGTTCTTC. Amino acids: CASKGTGFYEQFF.

Turning to this clone: One end of the junction does not line up with germline, which may come from a read error. The V call is TRBV29-1, the J call TRBJ1-1; TRBD1 matches at 8 bases. This CDR3 contains 13 residues. Germline assignment: CDR1 SQVTM and CDR2 ANQGSEA. The CDR3 region is CSVGTGMKTEAFF. As DNA, the CDR3 is TGCAGCGTTGGGACAGGGATGAAGACTGAAGCTTTCTTT.

This clone was recorded only once. V usage is TRBV5-3 and J usage is TRBJ2-7, with D tentatively TRBD2 (6 bases). Being an ORF, TRBV5-3 has a function that is uncertain. V was cut by 4 bases and J by 0 bases, with 14 bases left in between. The CDR3 is 15 amino acids. In DNA form, the CDR3 reads TGTGCCAGAAGCCAGGGACTCCAGTACTCCTACGAGCAGTACTTC. The encoded protein is CARSQGLQYSYEQYF.